One sample yielded the 22 T cell receptor beta chains listed below, sequenced in a study of blood T cell repertoires in COVID-19. Produced via immunoSEQ multiplex PCR; TCRdb's table is partial and in-frame only. The sample has tens of thousands of clones, 88% seen once. Sequencing was carried out using peripheral blood. The receptors derive from a human donor in a cohort sampled during active COVID-19.

The chain recombines TRBV29-1 with TRBJ2-2; TRBD2 matches at 9 bases. The CDR3 sequence is 14 residues long. V lost 7 bases and J lost 3; bases outside the gene matches: 6. Germline loops: CDR1 SQVTM, CDR2 ANQGSEA. The CDR3 DNA is TGCAGCGCTATGACTAGCGGATACACCGGGGAGCTGTTTTTT. Translating gives CSAMTSGYTGELFF.

This chain links TRBV6-6 with TRBJ1-6; TRBD1 agrees at 8 bases. CDR3 length: 14 amino acids. Unmatched junction bases numbered 9, after V lost 8 bases and J lost 9 bases. CDR1 and CDR2 (germline): MNHNY, SVGAGI (reference sequence). CDR3: CASFDRGWGSPLHF. CDR3 sequence (DNA): TGTGCCAGCTTTGACAGGGGTTGGGGTTCACCCCTCCACTTT.

The genes are TRBV6-6 and TRBJ1-2, with 11 bases matching TRBD1. V gave up 2 bases and J gave up 2 bases; unmatched junction bases: 4. Germline V gene sequence: CDR1 MNHNY, CDR2 SVGAGI (reference sequence). This CDR3 is 16 amino acids long. The CDR3 is CASSYLGQGANYGYTF. The CDR3 DNA follows: TGTGCCAGCAGTTACCTTGGACAGGGGGCGAACTATGGCTACACCTTC.

The chain employs TRBV11-2 and TRBJ2-3; 7 nucleotides align to TRBD2. Trimming cost V 1 base and J 0 bases; bases outside gene matches: 7. Germline CDR1 is SGHAT and CDR2 is FQNNGV. CDR3 length equals 17 residues. The CDR3 sequence: CASSLVGGGGSTDTQYF. Here the CDR3 DNA reads TGTGCCAGCAGCTTAGTGGGCGGGGGAGGAAGCACAGATACGCAGTATTTT.

This chain links TRBV10-2 with TRBJ2-5; 11 bases line up with TRBD2. CDR1 and CDR2 (germline): WSHSY, SAAADI. The length of the CDR3 is 15 residues. The V segment lost 6 bases and the J segment 2 bases; nucleotides outside the gene matches: 5. CDR3 bases: TGCGCCAGCAGGGAGACTAGCGGGGTACAAGAGACCCAGTACTTC. This sequence encodes CASRETSGVQETQYF.

This clone was picked up one time. The V and J genes are TRBV30 and TRBJ2-7, with 12 bases fitting TRBD1. The CDR3 is made up of 14 amino acids. With 5 bases clipped from V and 7 bases from J, the junction kept 9 bases outside the gene matches. Germline V gene sequence: CDR1 GTSNPN, CDR2 SVGIG (reference sequence). The CDR3 coding sequence is TGTGCCTGGTATCCCGGGACAGGGGGCAGGGAGCAGTACTTC. It encodes CAWYPGTGGREQYF.

The chain couples TRBV5-1 to TRBJ1-4; D ambiguous. From germline, CDR1 is SGHRS and CDR2 YFSETQ. The ends were cut back, 1 base at V and 8 bases at J, with 12 bases in the middle. The CDR3 runs 14 residues. For the CDR3, the DNA is TGCGCCAGCAGCTTGATTCATTCGGGGGAAAAACTGTTTTTT. This encodes CASSLIHSGEKLFF.

The chain recombines TRBV30 with TRBJ1-6, with 9 bases that match TRBD1. The CDR3 totals 16 residues. Germline V gives CDR1 GTSNPN, CDR2 SVGIG (reference sequence). V gave up 2 bases and J gave up 5 bases; unmatched junction bases: 7. The CDR3 nucleotides read TGTGCCTGGAGTTTCCAGGGGACAGGGAATAATTCACCCCTCCACTTT. It specifies CAWSFQGTGNNSPLHF. Variable domain in full (rest from reference TRBV30 and TRBJ1-6): SQTIHQWPATLVQPVGSPLSLECTVEGTSNPNLYWYRQAAGRGLQLLFYSVGIGQISSEVPQNLSASRPQDRQFILSSKKLLLSDSGFYLCAWSFQGTGNNSPLHFGNGTRLTVT.

The rearrangement links TRBV5-4 to TRBJ1-3; no clear D. V lost 2 bases to trimming and J lost 4 bases, with 16 bases between them. In germline, CDR1 is SGHNT, CDR2 YYREEE (reference sequence). The CDR3 contains 16 residues. The CDR3 sequence: CASSFLGAGKGNTIYF. DNA for the CDR3: TGTGCCAGCAGCTTTCTAGGCGCCGGTAAGGGAAACACCATATATTTT.

The V and J genes are TRBV6-6 and TRBJ1-6, with D possibly being TRBD1 (5 bases). Germline V gene sequence: CDR1 MNHNY, CDR2 SVGAGI (reference sequence). The ends were cut back, 7 bases at V and 7 bases at J, with 14 bases in the middle. The CDR3 is made up of 14 amino acids. The DNA for the CDR3 is TGTGCCAGCACCAAGACAGAGCTAAATTCACCCCTCCACTTT. This codes for CASTKTELNSPLHF.

This clone was found once. The chain links TRBV10-2 to TRBJ1-2; 7 positions match TRBD1. The germline CDR1 and CDR2 sequences are WSHSY and SAAADI. This CDR3 is built from 13 residues. The trim removed 3 bases at V and 4 bases at J, leaving 2 bases unmatched. CDR3 protein: CASSDGQVYGYTF. The CDR3 DNA reads TGCGCCAGCAGTGATGGACAGGTCTATGGCTACACCTTC.

V usage is TRBV18 and J usage is TRBJ1-6; D call uncertain. The CDR3 sequence is 15 residues long. Germline loops: CDR1 KGHSH, CDR2 LQKENI. V lost 2 bases, J lost 14 bases, and 19 bases lay in between. This CDR3 reads CASSPDGEEISSLHF. The CDR3 DNA reads TGTGCCAGCTCACCAGACGGGGAAGAGATATCATCCCTCCACTTT. Using reference TRBV18 and TRBJ1-6 for the parts outside the CDR3, the full variable domain is NAGVMQNPRHLVRRRGQEARLRCSPMKGHSHVYWYRQLPEEGLKFMVYLQKENIIDESGMPKERFSAEFPKEGPSILRIQQVVRGDSAAYFCASSPDGEEISSLHFGNGTRLTVT.

This clone has just one count. The gene calls are TRBV2 and TRBJ2-1; TRBD1 matches 7 bases. V was pared by 6 bases and J by 14 bases, with 10 bases of the junction left unmatched. The length of the CDR3 is 12 residues. Germline V gene lookup returns CDR1 SNHLY and CDR2 FYNNEI. This chain's CDR3 is CASSGDRLPEFF. CDR3 nucleotides: TGTGCCAGCAGCGGGGACAGACTACCCGAGTTCTTC.

V usage is TRBV14 and J usage is TRBJ2-2, with a weak D call TRBD2 (5 bases). Trimming shortened V by 2 bases and J by 5 bases, and 12 bases separated the two germline ends. This CDR3 comprises 15 residues. Germline V gene lookup returns CDR1 SGHDN and CDR2 FVKESK. CDR3 coding DNA: TGTGCCAGCAGCCAATCGGGGTTGGGGACCGGGGAGCTGTTTTTT. Translated: CASSQSGLGTGELFF.

The chain has TRBV4-1 and TRBJ1-4; TRBD1 matches 8 bases. CDR1 is MGHRA, CDR2 YSYEKL, per germline. This CDR3 region has 16 residues. Trimming cost V 5 bases and J 6 bases; bases outside gene matches: 11. The CDR3 sequence: CASSYRQGRWDEKLFF. CDR3 sequence (DNA): TGCGCCAGCAGCTACCGACAGGGGCGGTGGGATGAAAAACTGTTTTTT.

This rearrangement joins TRBV15 to TRBJ2-2; 12 bases agree with TRBD1. This CDR3 contains 16 residues. Looked up from germline, CDR1 is LNHNV and CDR2 is YYDKDF (reference sequence). V lost 4 bases to trimming and J lost 5 bases; unmatched junction nucleotides: 5. The DNA for the CDR3 is TGTGCCACCAGCAAAGGGACAGGGGGCGAGACCGGGGAGCTGTTTTTT. It is translated as CATSKGTGGETGELFF.

This clone occurred a few times. This chain joins TRBV12-3 or TRBV12-4 and TRBJ2-1; 7 bases are shared with TRBD2. The CDR3 contains 12 residues. J lost 3 bases, V lost 9 bases, and 2 bases had no gene match. The CDR3 sequence is CASRDYYNEQFF. The CDR3, as DNA: TGTGCCAGTCGGGACTACTACAATGAGCAGTTCTTC.

This clone was picked up one time. This sample includes further DNA sequences coding for the same CDR3. The genes are TRBV19 and TRBJ1-1; possible D gene TRBD1, 5 bases. This CDR3 comprises 14 residues. Deletions cut 3 bases from V and 0 bases from J, with 8 bases between. Germline V gene lookup returns CDR1 LNHDA and CDR2 SQIVND (reference sequence). The CDR3 bases are TGTGCCAGTAGTATTCGGGGGTTGAACACTGAAGCTTTCTTT. It encodes CASSIRGLNTEAFF. The variable domain in full, completed from reference TRBV19 and TRBJ1-1, reads DGGITQSPKYLFRKEGQNVTLSCEQNLNHDAMYWYRQDPGQGLRLIYYSQIVNDFQKGDIAEGYSVSREKKESFPLTVTSAQKNPTAFYLCASSIRGLNTEAFFGQGTRLTVV.

This clone has only a few counts. The chain is built from TRBV2 and TRBJ2-3; 9 bases agree with TRBD2. Unmatched junction bases numbered 6, after V lost 2 bases and J lost 9 bases. The germline CDR1 and CDR2 sequences are SNHLY and FYNNEI. This CDR3 comprises 14 residues. This CDR3 reads CASSEWLAGHTQYF. In DNA, the CDR3 is TGTGCCAGCAGTGAATGGCTAGCGGGGCACACGCAGTATTTT.

This chain's CDR3 is CASSFGQFNSPLHF. CDR3 in DNA: TGTGCCAGCAGCTTTGGGCAGTTTAATTCACCCCTCCACTTT. The V call is TRBV5-8, the J call TRBJ1-6; D is unresolved. CDR1 is SGHTS, CDR2 YDEGEE, per germline. The CDR3 length is 14 residues. V lost 2 bases and J lost 6, with 9 bases in between. The full variable domain, rest sourced from reference TRBV5-8 and TRBJ1-6, is EAGVTQSPTHLIKTRGQQATLRCSPISGHTSVYWYQQALGLGLQFLLWYDEGEERNRGNFPPRFSGRQFPNYSSELNVNALELEDSALYLCASSFGQFNSPLHFGNGTRLTVT.

The chain has TRBV7-8 and TRBJ2-5; D ambiguous. There are 15 residues in the CDR3. Between the trimmed V and J ends, which lost 1 base and 2 bases, there was a span of 11 bases. Germline loops: CDR1 SGHVS, CDR2 FQNEAQ. This CDR3 is CASSLDGPGQETQYF. The CDR3 region has the DNA TGTGCCAGCAGCTTAGATGGTCCAGGTCAAGAGACCCAGTACTTC.

Written as DNA, the CDR3 is TGCGCCAGCAGCCACCCAGGCTGGAGGGAAGCTTTCTTT. Protein: CASSHPGWREAFF. This sequence joins TRBV4-1 and TRBJ1-1; no clear D gene. V lost 3 bases to trimming and J lost 8 bases, with 13 bases between them. The CDR3 consists of 13 residues. Germline CDR1 is MGHRA and CDR2 is YSYEKL.